Below are 23 T cell receptor beta chains sequenced from a single sample in a study of blood T cell repertoires in COVID-19. This table comes from immunoSEQ multiplex PCR, and its TCRdb copy is limited to in-frame clones, with some not included. Of some 200,000 clones in the sample, around three quarters were seen once. Sequenced: peripheral blood. The receptor source for this set is a woman in her 70s with acute or convalescent COVID-19.

This chain links TRBV3-1 (or the pseudogene TRBV3-2) with TRBJ1-2; D gene uncertain. The ends were cut back, 2 bases at V and 0 bases at J, with 10 bases in the middle. The CDR3 contains 15 residues. Per the germline V gene, CDR1 is LGHDT and CDR2 is YNNKEL (reference sequence). The CDR3 protein is CASSQRAGPNYGYTF. The CDR3 DNA is TGTGCCAGCAGCCAAAGGGCGGGCCCTAACTATGGCTACACCTTC.

Only one count was recorded for this clone. This sequence joins TRBV11-2 and TRBJ2-7, with 12 bases lining up with TRBD2. With V trimmed by 5 bases and J by 6 bases, 2 bases remained unmatched. There are 13 residues in the CDR3. Germline values: CDR1 SGHAT, CDR2 FQNNGV. In nucleotides, the CDR3 is TGTGCCAGCAGCCGGACTAGCGGGACCGAGCAGTACTTC. Amino acid sequence: CASSRTSGTEQYF. The whole variable domain, remainder taken from reference TRBV11-2 and TRBJ2-7, is EAGVAQSPRYKIIEKRQSVAFWCNPISGHATLYWYQQILGQGPKLLIQFQNNGVVDDSQLPKDRFSAERLKGVDSTLKIQPAKLEDSAVYLCASSRTSGTEQYFGPGTRLTVT.

The chain carries TRBV5-1 and TRBJ2-1; 7 bases map to TRBD1. V was clipped by 1 base and J by 6 bases; unmatched bases: 7. The length of the CDR3 is 15 residues. The V gene's germline CDR1 is SGHRS and CDR2 YFSETQ. CDR3 DNA: TGCGCCAGCAGCTTGATAGGGGACAGTGGCAATGAGCAGTTCTTC. Its protein product is CASSLIGDSGNEQFF.

By share, this clone ranks as medium-sized (0.01 to 0.1%). This rearrangement joins TRBV12-5 to TRBJ1-1; the D gene is possibly TRBD1 (5 bases). Germline CDR1 and CDR2: LGHNT and FRNRAP. Deletions cut 8 bases from V and 0 bases from J, with 19 bases between. The CDR3 covers 16 residues. CDR3 in amino acids: CASFSTGETMNTEAFF. The CDR3 nucleotides read TGTGCTAGTTTCAGTACGGGGGAGACTATGAACACTGAAGCTTTCTTT.

The chain links TRBV10-2 to TRBJ2-2; D perhaps matches TRBD1 (6 bases). Germline assignment: CDR1 WSHSY and CDR2 SAAADI. The V and J ends lost 5 bases and 2 bases respectively, with 12 bases between them. The CDR3 loop spans 15 amino acids. CDR3 region: CASSKGEGNTGELFF. In DNA form, the CDR3 reads TGCGCCAGCAGTAAGGGGGAAGGAAACACCGGGGAGCTGTTTTTT.

The J gene is TRBJ1-1, the V gene TRBV9, with D uncertain. Germline values: CDR1 SGDLS, CDR2 YYNGEE. The CDR3 is 16 residues long. Trimming stripped 4 bases from V and 0 bases from J, with 16 bases between. The CDR3 sequence is CASSPRGDNMNTEAFF. CDR3 sequence (DNA): TGTGCCAGCAGCCCCCGAGGAGATAACATGAACACTGAAGCTTTCTTT.

This clone was seen only once. V is TRBV7-9 and J is TRBJ1-2; TRBD1 might be the D (6 bases). The CDR3 consists of 12 residues. Germline values: CDR1 SEHNR, CDR2 FQNEAQ (reference sequence). Trimming shortened V by 6 bases and J by 8 bases, and 13 bases separated the two germline ends. CDR3 nucleotides: TGTGCCAGCAGTTCCGACAGGAAAGGCTACACCTTC. It encodes CASSSDRKGYTF.

Written as DNA, the CDR3 is TGTGCCAGCAGCTTAGCACAGGGGCCCTACGAGCAGTACTTC. This gives the protein CASSLAQGPYEQYF. The V call is TRBV7-9, the J call TRBJ2-7; 7 positions agree with TRBD1. CDR3 length equals 14 residues. Germline assignment: CDR1 SEHNR and CDR2 FQNEAQ (reference sequence). V shed 0 bases, J shed 2 bases, and the junction held 1 base outside the gene matches.

The rearrangement uses TRBV10-3 and TRBJ1-1, with TRBD1 matching 7 bases. Per germline, CDR1 ENHRY and CDR2 SYGVKD. This CDR3 contains 14 residues. V gave up 1 base and J gave up 4 bases; unmatched junction bases: 3. Here the CDR3 reads CAISEYRGVTEAFF. As DNA, the CDR3 is TGTGCCATCAGTGAGTACAGGGGTGTCACTGAAGCTTTCTTT.

The CDR3 sequence is CASSPSSGVGNEKLFF. The DNA of the CDR3 is TGTGCCAGCTCACCGTCTTCAGGGGTCGGAAATGAAAAACTGTTTTTT. This chain connects TRBV18 to TRBJ1-4; a possible D gene is TRBD1 (6 bases). Germline-derived CDR1 and CDR2 are KGHSH and LQKENI. CDR3 length: 16 residues. Trimming removed 3 bases from V and 5 bases from J, with 16 bases in between. The whole variable domain, filled in from reference TRBV18 and TRBJ1-4, reads NAGVMQNPRHLVRRRGQEARLRCSPMKGHSHVYWYRQLPEEGLKFMVYLQKENIIDESGMPKERFSAEFPKEGPSILRIQQVVRGDSAAYFCASSPSSGVGNEKLFFGSGTQLSVL.

CDR3: CASRPYSSGGLTDTQYF. CDR3 bases: TGTGCCAGTAGACCCTATTCTAGCGGGGGACTCACAGATACGCAGTATTTT. This chain connects TRBV19 to TRBJ2-3, with 10 bases matching TRBD2. Germline loops: CDR1 LNHDA, CDR2 SQIVND (reference sequence). V was clipped by 6 bases and J by 2 bases; unmatched bases: 11. The CDR3 extends over 17 amino acids.

The rearrangement joins TRBV5-1 to TRBJ2-3; 7 bases are a match to TRBD1. The CDR3 length is 14 residues. Trimming cost V 3 bases and J 2 bases; bases outside gene matches: 3. From germline, CDR1 is SGHRS and CDR2 YFSETQ. This chain's CDR3 is CASSSQGPTDTQYF. DNA of the CDR3: TGCGCCAGCAGCTCACAGGGGCCCACAGATACGCAGTATTTT. Combining the CDR3 with reference TRBV5-1 and TRBJ2-3 gives the whole variable domain KAGVTQTPRYLIKTRGQQVTLSCSPISGHRSVSWYQQTPGQGLQFLFEYFSETQRNKGNFPGRFSGRQFSNSRSEMNVSTLELGDSALYLCASSSQGPTDTQYFGPGTRLTVL.

This clone is a singleton in its sample. This chain connects TRBV12-5 to TRBJ2-7, with TRBD2 matching 15 bases. This CDR3 contains 17 residues. The junction had 5 bases not matched to a gene; V was cut back by 1 base and J by 4 bases. Germline V gene lookup returns CDR1 LGHNT and CDR2 FRNRAP. The CDR3 DNA is TGTGCTAGTGGTTTGGAAGGGACTAGCGGGGGGTCATACGAGCAGTACGTC. Its protein is CASGLEGTSGGSYEQYV.

A remark on this clone: One end of the junction is discordant with germline, which a read error may explain. V usage is TRBV6-1 and J usage is TRBJ1-1; no clear D gene. This CDR3 has 13 residues. The germline V gene encodes CDR1 MNHNS and CDR2 SASEGT. CDR3 residues: CASIEGPVLRAFF. As DNA, the CDR3 is TGTGCCAGCATTGAAGGTCCGGTACTGAGAGCTTTCTTT.

This chain links TRBV4-1 with TRBJ2-7; 12 nucleotides align to TRBD2. The CDR3 length is 19 residues. V dropped 1 base and J dropped 0; count of bases not matched to a gene: 10. The germline V gene encodes CDR1 MGHRA and CDR2 YSYEKL. The CDR3 loop is CASSQGQTSGGGPSYEQYF. CDR3 nucleotide sequence: TGCGCCAGCAGCCAAGGGCAGACTAGCGGGGGTGGTCCCTCCTACGAGCAGTACTTC.

There are a few counts of this clone. Within the sample, other DNA sequences also encode this same CDR3. This chain uses TRBV30 with TRBJ1-2; D uncertain. Germline V gene sequence: CDR1 GTSNPN, CDR2 SVGIG (reference sequence). This CDR3 spans 11 amino acids. The V and J ends lost 1 base and 5 bases respectively, with 5 bases between them. The CDR3 sequence is CAWSAQYGYTF. The DNA for the CDR3 is TGTGCCTGGAGTGCTCAGTATGGCTACACCTTC.

CDR3 region: CATSDLTGSNNEQFF. The DNA of the CDR3 is TGTGCCACCAGTGATTTAACAGGAAGTAACAATGAGCAGTTCTTC. The chain combines TRBV24-1 with TRBJ2-1, with D perhaps matching TRBD1 (5 bases). The CDR3 consists of 15 residues. In germline, CDR1 is KGHDR, CDR2 SFDVKD. Trimming took off 1 base at V and 5 bases at J, with 11 bases between the two ends.

J is TRBJ2-1 and V is TRBV3-1 (or the pseudogene TRBV3-2); 12 bases map to TRBD1. The germline V gene has CDR1 LGHDT and CDR2 YNNKEL (reference sequence). The J segment lost 8 bases and the V segment lost 4 bases, leaving 6 bases of the junction unmatched. This CDR3 region has 15 residues. Here the CDR3 reads CASSLGTGGFDEQFF. The CDR3 nucleotides are TGTGCCAGCAGCCTTGGGACAGGGGGCTTCGATGAGCAGTTCTTC.

The chain is built from TRBV7-6 and TRBJ2-7, with D possibly TRBD1 on 6 matching bases. The CDR3 covers 14 residues. Germline assignment: CDR1 SGHVS and CDR2 FNYEAQ. V was pared by 5 bases and J by 6 bases, with 17 bases between. CDR3: CASSAGQLSTEQYF. For the CDR3, the DNA is TGTGCCAGCAGCGCAGGACAGCTCTCCACCGAGCAGTACTTC. Together with reference TRBV7-6 and TRBJ2-7, the CDR3 gives the full variable domain: GAGVSQSPRYKVTKRGQDVALRCDPISGHVSLYWYRQALGQGPEFLTYFNYEAQQDKSGLPNDRFSAERPEGSISTLTIQRTEQRDSAMYRCASSAGQLSTEQYFGPGTRLTVT.

The gene calls are TRBV5-1 and TRBJ2-7, with 12 bases aligning to TRBD2. Germline V gives CDR1 SGHRS, CDR2 YFSETQ. V shed 5 bases, J shed 6 bases, and the junction held 6 bases outside the gene matches. This CDR3 region has 14 residues. The CDR3 sequence: CASSSGLAGPEQYF. Here the CDR3 DNA reads TGCGCCAGCAGTTCCGGACTAGCGGGGCCCGAGCAGTACTTC.

This sequence joins TRBV7-2 and TRBJ2-7; D is unclear. This CDR3 is 12 amino acids long. Trimming pared 5 bases from V and 3 bases from J, leaving 8 bases between. Per germline, CDR1 SGHTA and CDR2 FQGNSA. The CDR3 DNA follows: TGTGCCAGCAGCGACCCGGGCTACGAGCAGTACTTC. Translating it yields CASSDPGYEQYF.

The rearrangement joins TRBV20-1 to TRBJ1-2; D not resolved. CDR3 size: 14 residues. From germline, CDR1 is DFQATT and CDR2 SNEGSKA (reference sequence). Trimming cost V 3 bases and J 1 base, with 12 bases left between them. CDR3 in DNA: TGCAGTGCTAGTTCGGGATCCTTTAACTATGGCTACACCTTC. This sequence encodes CSASSGSFNYGYTF.

V usage is TRBV7-9 and J usage is TRBJ1-6; D not resolved. This CDR3 is built from 14 residues. The germline V and J ends were trimmed by 3 bases and 6 bases, with 9 bases remaining between them. The germline V gene has CDR1 SEHNR and CDR2 FQNEAQ (reference sequence). The CDR3 spells CASSFGYSNSPLHF. Written as DNA, the CDR3 is TGTGCCAGCAGCTTCGGATACAGTAATTCACCCCTCCACTTT.